This T cell receptor beta chain comes out of a study of blood T cells in healthy people across ages. The CDR3 is 17 amino acids. CDR1 is SGHAT, CDR2 FQNNGV, per germline. V was trimmed by 1 base and J by 0 bases, leaving 13 bases between them. Alongside a J-beta primer mix, a sample-barcoded 5' primer served in a second PCR lasting 7 to 11 cycles. The study obtained at least 2.5 million CDR3-containing paired-end reads from every sample. TCRdb processed the 5' RACE reads anew with MiXCR; each CDR3 protein has one entry. The sample yields approximately 1,100,000 distinct CDR3 sequences, less than 50% seen once. This clonotype was seen a few times. Those donating, healthy Caucasian individuals from Russia, were aged about 6 to 95. PBMCs were isolated at a quantity of at least 6 million per sample.

Sample: blood. V usage is TRBV11-2 and J usage is TRBJ2-1; possibly TRBD2 for D (6 bases). The source of this sequence is a woman aged 55-70 years in good health. Here the CDR3 DNA reads TGTGCCAGCAGCTTAGCGCTAGCGTATAGCTCCTACAATGAGCAGTTCTTC. Amino acids: CASSLALAYSSYNEQFF. The entire variable domain, with the rest obtained from reference TRBV11-2 and TRBJ2-1, is as follows: EAGVAQSPRYKIIEKRQSVAFWCNPISGHATLYWYQQILGQGPKLLIQFQNNGVVDDSQLPKDRFSAERLKGVDSTLKIQPAKLEDSAVYLCASSLALAYSSYNEQFFGPGTRLTVL.